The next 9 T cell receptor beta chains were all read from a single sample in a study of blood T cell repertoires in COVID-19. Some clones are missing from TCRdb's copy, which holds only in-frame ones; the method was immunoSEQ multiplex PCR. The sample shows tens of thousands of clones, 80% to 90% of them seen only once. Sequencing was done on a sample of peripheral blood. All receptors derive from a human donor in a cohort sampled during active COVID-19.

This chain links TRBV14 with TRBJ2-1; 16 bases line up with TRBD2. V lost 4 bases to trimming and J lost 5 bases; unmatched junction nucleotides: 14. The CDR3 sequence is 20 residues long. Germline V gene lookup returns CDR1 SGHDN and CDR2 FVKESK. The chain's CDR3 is CASSRRAGLAGGPRDNEQFF. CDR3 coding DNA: TGTGCCAGCAGCCGACGGGCGGGACTAGCGGGGGGGCCAAGGGACAATGAGCAGTTCTTC.

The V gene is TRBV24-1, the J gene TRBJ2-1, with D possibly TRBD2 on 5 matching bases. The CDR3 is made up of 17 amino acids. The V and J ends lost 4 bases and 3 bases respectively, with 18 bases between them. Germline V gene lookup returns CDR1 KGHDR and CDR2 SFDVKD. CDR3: CATSDRKGARVYNEQFF. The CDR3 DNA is TGTGCCACCAGTGACCGAAAGGGAGCGAGGGTCTACAATGAGCAGTTCTTC.

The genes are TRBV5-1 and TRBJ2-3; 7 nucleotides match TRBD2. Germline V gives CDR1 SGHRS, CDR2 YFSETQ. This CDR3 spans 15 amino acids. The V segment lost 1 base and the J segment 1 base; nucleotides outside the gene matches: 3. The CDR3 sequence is CASSLSAGGTDTQYF. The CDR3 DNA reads TGCGCCAGCAGCTTGTCGGCGGGGGGCACAGATACGCAGTATTTT.

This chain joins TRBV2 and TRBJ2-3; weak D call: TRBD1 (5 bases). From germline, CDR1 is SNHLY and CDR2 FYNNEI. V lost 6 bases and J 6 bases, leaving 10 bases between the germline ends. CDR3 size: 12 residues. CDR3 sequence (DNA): TGTGCCAGCAGCTCAGGGCGGGATACGCAGTATTTT. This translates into CASSSGRDTQYF.

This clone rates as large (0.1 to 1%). The CDR3 spells CASAGGQPQHF. The CDR3 DNA sequence: TGTGCCAGTGCGGGGGGCCAGCCCCAGCATTTT. The V and J genes are TRBV19 and TRBJ1-5; tentative D call: TRBD1 (6 bases). V was shortened by 8 bases and J by 7 bases, with 9 bases between the two germline ends. The CDR3 consists of 11 residues. Germline assignment: CDR1 LNHDA and CDR2 SQIVND (reference sequence).

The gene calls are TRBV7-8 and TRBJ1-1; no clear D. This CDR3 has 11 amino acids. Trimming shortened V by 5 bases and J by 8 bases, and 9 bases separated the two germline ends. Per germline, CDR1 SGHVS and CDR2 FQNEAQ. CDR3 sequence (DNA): TGTGCCAGCAGCCCCGCTACCGAAGCTTTCTTT. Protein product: CASSPATEAFF.

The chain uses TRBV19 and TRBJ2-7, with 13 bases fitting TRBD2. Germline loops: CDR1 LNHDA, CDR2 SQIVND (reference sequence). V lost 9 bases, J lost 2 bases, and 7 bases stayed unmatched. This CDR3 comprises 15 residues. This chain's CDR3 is CASRLAGGSTYEQYF. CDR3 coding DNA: TGTGCCAGCCGACTAGCGGGGGGATCCACCTACGAGCAGTACTTC.

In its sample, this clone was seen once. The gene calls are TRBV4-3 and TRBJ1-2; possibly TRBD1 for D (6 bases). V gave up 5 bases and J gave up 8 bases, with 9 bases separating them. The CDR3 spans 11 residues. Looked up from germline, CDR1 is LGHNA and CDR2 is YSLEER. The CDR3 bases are TGCGCCAGCAGCAACACAGGGGGCTACACCTTC. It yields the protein CASSNTGGYTF.

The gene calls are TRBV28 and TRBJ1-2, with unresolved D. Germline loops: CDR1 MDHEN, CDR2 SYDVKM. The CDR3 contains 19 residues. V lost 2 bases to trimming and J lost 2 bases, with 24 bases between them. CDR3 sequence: CASSLTISVEGTFNYGYTF. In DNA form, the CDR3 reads TGTGCCAGCAGTTTAACAATCTCAGTCGAGGGAACCTTCAACTATGGCTACACCTTC.